The T cell receptor beta chain under discussion was sequenced for a study of blood T cell repertoires in COVID-19. The V and J ends lost 4 bases and 4 bases respectively, with 13 bases between them. CDR1 SGHRS and CDR2 YFSETQ come from the germline V gene. This CDR3 is 14 amino acids long. Measured with immunoSEQ multiplex PCR; TCRdb has only the in-frame clones, and not every one. The sample holds some 170,000 clones, roughly 82% seen once. This clonotype originated in an older woman with acute or convalescent COVID-19. The chain is built from TRBV5-1 and TRBJ2-3; D not resolved. Sequencing input: peripheral blood. The CDR3 loop reads CASSVSLMSDTQYF. As DNA, the CDR3 is TGCGCCAGCAGCGTGAGCCTTATGTCAGATACGCAGTATTTT. Looking up the rest from reference TRBV5-1 and TRBJ2-3 gives the full variable domain: KAGVTQTPRYLIKTRGQQVTLSCSPISGHRSVSWYQQTPGQGLQFLFEYFSETQRNKGNFPGRFSGRQFSNSRSEMNVSTLELGDSALYLCASSVSLMSDTQYFGPGTRLTVL.